These 17 T cell receptor beta chains were sequenced from one sample in a study of blood T cells in healthy people across ages. The second PCR ran roughly 6 to 12 cycles with a sample-barcoded 5' primer and J-beta primers. TCRdb ran MiXCR on the 5' RACE reads and lists one entry per CDR3 protein. The data hold 1.2 million to 1.5 million distinct CDR3 sequences, with approximately 59% observed a single time. The sample was blood. The receptors derive from a man aged 18 to 30 in good health.

This chain connects TRBV6-6 to TRBJ1-5; 8 bases match TRBD1. The CDR3 loop spans 15 amino acids. CDR1 is MNHNY, CDR2 SVGAGI, per germline (reference sequence). V was clipped by 4 bases and J by 1 base; unmatched bases: 3. The CDR3 is CASSLRTGSNQPQHF. The CDR3 nucleotides are TGTGCCAGCAGTTTAAGGACAGGGAGCAATCAGCCCCAGCATTTT.

DNA for the CDR3: TGTGCCAGCAGCTTGGAAATCCGGGACATCTATGGCTACACCTTC. Encoded protein: CASSLEIRDIYGYTF. The chain joins TRBV7-2 to TRBJ1-2, with a weak D call TRBD1 (6 bases). CDR1 SGHTA and CDR2 FQGNSA come from the germline V gene. The CDR3 length is 15 residues. Trimming took off 3 bases at V and 4 bases at J, with 15 bases between the two ends. The whole variable domain, filled in from reference TRBV7-2 and TRBJ1-2, reads GAGVSQSPSNKVTEKGKDVELRCDPISGHTALYWYRQSLGQGLEFLIYFQGNSAPDKSGLPSDRFSAERTGGSVSTLTIQRTQQEDSAVYLCASSLEIRDIYGYTFGSGTRLTVV.

This chain links TRBV27 with TRBJ2-2; D possibly corresponds to TRBD1 (5 bases). V was pared by 8 bases and J by 2 bases, with 15 bases between. Per the germline V gene, CDR1 is MNHEY and CDR2 is SMNVEV (reference sequence). The CDR3 spans 15 residues. The CDR3 sequence is CASRQDSLNTGELFF. CDR3 sequence (DNA): TGTGCCAGCCGCCAAGACAGTCTCAACACCGGGGAGCTGTTTTTT.

This clonotype appeared a single time. The chain uses TRBV9 and TRBJ2-3; D tentatively fits TRBD1 or TRBD2 (5 bases each). Germline-derived CDR1 and CDR2 are SGDLS and YYNGEE. The CDR3 loop spans 15 amino acids. V was clipped by 0 bases and J by 3 bases, with 11 bases between them. The CDR3 here is CASSVAGRWTDTQYF. The CDR3 DNA follows: TGTGCCAGCAGCGTAGCGGGGCGATGGACAGATACGCAGTATTTT. The variable domain in full, with the rest retrieved from reference TRBV9 and TRBJ2-3, is DSGVTQTPKHLITATGQRVTLRCSPRSGDLSVYWYQQSLDQGLQFLIQYYNGEERAKGNILERFSAQQFPDLHSELNLSSLELGDSALYFCASSVAGRWTDTQYFGPGTRLTVL.

A few counts support this clonotype. The chain uses TRBV4-3 and TRBJ2-7; weak D call: TRBD1 (5 bases). V lost 4 bases and J lost 6, with 19 bases in between. Germline CDR1 LGHNA, CDR2 YSLEER. The CDR3 covers 15 residues. CDR3 residues: CASSLATGIVREQYF. The CDR3 region has the DNA TGCGCCAGCAGCCTAGCAACAGGAATTGTCCGCGAGCAGTACTTC.

This chain joins TRBV11-2 and TRBJ2-1; 11 positions match TRBD2. Germline CDR1 is SGHAT and CDR2 is FQNNGV. The CDR3 consists of 17 residues. Trimming at V came to 5 bases and at J to 8 bases, leaving 14 bases not matched to a gene. CDR3 sequence: CASSPQTLAGGRDEQFF. For the CDR3, the DNA is TGTGCCAGCAGCCCCCAGACGCTAGCGGGAGGTCGGGATGAGCAGTTCTTC.

The chain recombines TRBV2 with TRBJ1-5; D not certain. CDR3 length: 14 amino acids. Trimming removed 1 base at V and 1 base at J, with 5 bases between. The germline V gene encodes CDR1 SNHLY and CDR2 FYNNEI. The CDR3, as DNA: TGTGCCAGCAGTGAAGAGCAGAGCAATCAGCCCCAGCATTTT. It specifies CASSEEQSNQPQHF.

The chain recombines TRBV12-3 or TRBV12-4 with TRBJ2-1; 10 nucleotides agree with TRBD2. The length of the CDR3 is 15 residues. Losses at the gene ends were 5 bases for V and 5 bases for J; bases not matched to a gene: 6. The CDR3 sequence is CASSQSGGAHNEQFF. CDR3 nucleotide sequence: TGTGCCAGCAGTCAGAGCGGGGGGGCCCACAATGAGCAGTTCTTC.

The V call is TRBV7-8, the J call TRBJ2-3; 7 bases map to TRBD2. Germline CDR1 reads SGHVS; CDR2 reads FQNEAQ. J was trimmed by 0 bases and V by 5 bases; bases with no gene match: 11. The CDR3 consists of 17 residues. The CDR3 here is CASSLLPSGPSTDTQYF. DNA of the CDR3: TGTGCCAGCAGCCTCCTTCCTAGCGGACCAAGCACAGATACGCAGTATTTT.

The rearrangement links TRBV13 to TRBJ2-4; D gene uncertain. The germline V gene has CDR1 PRHDT and CDR2 FYEKMQ (reference sequence). Trimming took 8 bases from V and 2 from J, leaving 7 bases between them. The CDR3 contains 12 residues. This chain's CDR3 is CASGYSKNIQYF. The DNA of the CDR3 is TGTGCCAGCGGTTATTCCAAAAACATTCAGTACTTC.

This sequence joins TRBV4-1 and TRBJ2-1; D perhaps matches TRBD1 (6 bases). Germline V gene data show CDR1 as MGHRA and CDR2 as YSYEKL. The CDR3 sequence is 14 residues long. The ends were cut back, 5 bases at V and 3 bases at J, with 11 bases in the middle. CDR3 sequence reads: CASSEIGGYNEQFF. CDR3 coding DNA: TGCGCCAGCAGCGAAATAGGGGGCTACAATGAGCAGTTCTTC.

There are a few counts of this clonotype. This chain joins TRBV10-3 and TRBJ1-6; tentatively, D is TRBD1 (6 bases). V dropped 8 bases and J dropped 6 bases, with 14 bases sitting between them. This CDR3 contains 14 residues. Germline CDR1 is ENHRY and CDR2 is SYGVKD. CDR3 sequence (DNA): TGTGCCATCTCCAGGGGAGATAGTAATTCACCCCTCCACTTT. It specifies CAISRGDSNSPLHF.

The chain combines TRBV4-3 with TRBJ2-7, with TRBD1 matching 7 bases. The CDR3 loop spans 16 amino acids. The V gene's germline CDR1 is LGHNA and CDR2 YSLEER. With V trimmed by 4 bases and J by 0 bases, 9 bases remained unmatched. The DNA for the CDR3 is TGCGCCAGCAGCCCGTCTGTCCCAGGGGGCTCCTACGAGCAGTACTTC. It encodes CASSPSVPGGSYEQYF.

The chain uses TRBV5-1 and TRBJ2-1, with D uncertain. CDR3 size: 14 residues. Germline V gene lookup returns CDR1 SGHRS and CDR2 YFSETQ. V lost 2 bases to trimming and J lost 8 bases, with 14 bases between them. CDR3 DNA: TGCGCCAGCAGCTTTGGATCCTCTGGGGATGAGCAGTTCTTC. Encoded protein: CASSFGSSGDEQFF. Using reference TRBV5-1 and TRBJ2-1 for the parts outside the CDR3, the full variable domain is KAGVTQTPRYLIKTRGQQVTLSCSPISGHRSVSWYQQTPGQGLQFLFEYFSETQRNKGNFPGRFSGRQFSNSRSEMNVSTLELGDSALYLCASSFGSSGDEQFFGPGTRLTVL.

The V call is TRBV29-1, the J call TRBJ2-7; possible D gene TRBD2, 6 bases. Germline CDR1 is SQVTM and CDR2 is ANQGSEA. Trimming cost V 7 bases and J 7 bases, with 20 bases left between them. This CDR3 is 13 amino acids long. The CDR3 DNA follows: TGCAGCGACGACGGGTCGGGCGGGGATGAGCAGTACTTC. This sequence encodes CSDDGSGGDEQYF.

The chain combines TRBV20-1 with TRBJ2-7, with 7 bases fitting TRBD1. The CDR3 length is 15 residues. J gave up 2 bases and V 4 bases, and 11 bases lay outside the gene matches. Looked up from germline, CDR1 is DFQATT and CDR2 is SNEGSKA (reference sequence). The CDR3 coding sequence is TGCAGTGCTACCAACGCAAGGGACAGCGCCTACGAGCAGTACTTC. Translation gives CSATNARDSAYEQYF.

This clonotype has only one observation. The V call is TRBV24-1, the J call TRBJ2-3, with D unresolved. With 1 base removed from V and 5 bases from J, the gap between germline ends came to 15 bases. This CDR3 is built from 16 residues. Germline V lookup: CDR1 KGHDR, CDR2 SFDVKD. CDR3 loop: CATSDFGGPSGDTQYF. CDR3 DNA: TGTGCCACCAGTGATTTCGGCGGCCCATCGGGAGATACGCAGTATTTT.